This note documents a single T cell receptor (beta chain) sequence. Its antigen remains unidentified. These data come from a study of shared clonotypes between healthy human individuals. Study results and limitations: Rarefaction gave evidence that sorted-subset sequencing remained incomplete despite large depth. Investigators expected sequencing depth to affect clonotype sharing among donors. With few donors, the genetic and exposure-history diversity represented was limited.

Each cell subset's genomic DNA was divided evenly among several immunoSEQ plates. The method was immunoSEQ multiplex PCR; TCRdb's version includes in-frame clones alone and lacks a portion of them. The sample has millions of clones; about 92% are singletons. In the naive CD8 group, cells lacked CD45RO and were positively selected for CCR7, so terminally differentiated effector memory CD45RA+ cells were left out. CDR1 and CDR2 from the germline V gene are SEHNR and FQNEAQ (reference sequence). V lost 5 bases and J lost 0, with 11 bases in between. The CDR3 is 14 amino acids. The source is a man aged 18 to 30 in good health. Some clones in this sample may be carry-over from other donors' samples. The V and J genes are TRBV7-9 and TRBJ2-7; D may match TRBD1 or TRBD2 (6 bases each). Material: naive CD8+ T cells from PBMCs. In nucleotides, the CDR3 is TGTGCCAGCAGCCCCGGGGGCCGCTCCTACGAGCAGTACTTC. It yields the protein CASSPGGRSYEQYF.